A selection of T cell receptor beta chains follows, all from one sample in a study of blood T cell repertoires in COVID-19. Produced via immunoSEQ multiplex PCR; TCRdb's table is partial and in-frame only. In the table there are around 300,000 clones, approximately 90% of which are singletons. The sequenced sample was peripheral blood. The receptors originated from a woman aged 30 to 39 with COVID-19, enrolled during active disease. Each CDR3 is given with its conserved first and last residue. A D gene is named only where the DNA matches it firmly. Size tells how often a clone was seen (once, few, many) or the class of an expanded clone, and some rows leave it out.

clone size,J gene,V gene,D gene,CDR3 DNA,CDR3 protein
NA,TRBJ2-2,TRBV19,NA,TGTGCCAGTACAGGGGGGTGGGGCACCGGGGAGCTGTTTTTT,CASTGGWGTGELFF
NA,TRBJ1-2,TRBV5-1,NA,TGCGCCAGCAGCTTGGAAGGGGTGGATGGCTACACCTTC,CASSLEGVDGYTF
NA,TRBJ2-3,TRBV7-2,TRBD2,TGTGCCAGCAGCCGGACTAGCGGGGGGCCCACAGATACGCAGTATTTT,CASSRTSGGPTDTQYF
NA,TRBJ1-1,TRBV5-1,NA,TGCGCCAGCAGCTTACAGCCCATGAACACTGAAGCTTTCTTT,CASSLQPMNTEAFF
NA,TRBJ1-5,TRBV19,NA,TGTGCCAGTAGTATCAGAGCCTGGGCAGGGCGCAATCAGCCCCAGCATTTT,CASSIRAWAGRNQPQHF
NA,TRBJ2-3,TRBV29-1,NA,TGCAGCGTTTCCGGGGAGGCGCAGTATTTT,CSVSGEAQYF
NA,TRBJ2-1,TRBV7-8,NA,TGTGCCAGCAGCTTACGGGGAATCTCACAATCCCTCAATGAGCAGTTCTTC,CASSLRGISQSLNEQFF
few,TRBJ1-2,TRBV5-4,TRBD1,TGTGCCAGCAGCTCGGGGACAGGGAGGCCCCCTAACTATGGCTACACCTTC,CASSSGTGRPPNYGYTF
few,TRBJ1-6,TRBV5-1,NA,TGCGCCAGCAGCTTGGGCAGGGGCTATTCACCCCTCCACTTT,CASSLGRGYSPLHF
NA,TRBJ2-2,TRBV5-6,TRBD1,TGTGCCAGCAGCATTTGGCGGGACAGGGGATTGAACACCGGGGAGCTGTTTTTT,CASSIWRDRGLNTGELFF
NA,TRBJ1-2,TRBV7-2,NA,TGTGCCAGCAGCTTAGGGAGGGCGCTCTCCTATGGCTACACCTTC,CASSLGRALSYGYTF
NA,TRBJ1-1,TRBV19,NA,TGTGCCAGTAGTCCCGAATCGGGGTTTGACACTGAAGCTTTCTTT,CASSPESGFDTEAFF
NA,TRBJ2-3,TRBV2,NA,TGTGCCAGCAGCTGGGTCGGGGTAACAGATACGCAGTATTTT,CASSWVGVTDTQYF
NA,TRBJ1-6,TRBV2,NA,TGTGCCAGCAGTGAGTCCCGTGTTTCACCCCTCCACTTT,CASSESRVSPLHF
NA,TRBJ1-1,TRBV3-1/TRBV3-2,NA,TGTGCCAGCAGCCAGGGGGGAGACACTGAAGCTTTCTTT,CASSQGGDTEAFF
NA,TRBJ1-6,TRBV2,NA,TGTGCCAGCAGTGAAGCTTGGCAGTATAATTCACCCCTCCACTTT,CASSEAWQYNSPLHF
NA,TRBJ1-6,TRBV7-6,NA,TGTGCCAGCAGCCCTGACATAGGTTATTCACCCCTCCACTTT,CASSPDIGYSPLHF
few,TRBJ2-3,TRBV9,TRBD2,TGTGCCAGCAGCGTTAGCGGGGGTAGCACAGATACGCAGTATTTT,CASSVSGGSTDTQYF
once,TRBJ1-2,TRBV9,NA,TGTGCCAGCGCCAACCTAGAGGACTATGGCTACACCTTC,CASANLEDYGYTF
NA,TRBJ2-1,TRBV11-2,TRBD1,TGTGCCAGCGAGGACAGGGTTATTGCCAATGAGCAGTTCTTC,CASEDRVIANEQFF
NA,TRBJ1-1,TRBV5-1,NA,TGCGCCAGCAGCCCCGGGTTGAGTCCGCGCACTGAAGCTTTCTTT,CASSPGLSPRTEAFF
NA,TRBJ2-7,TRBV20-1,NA,TGCAGTGCTAGTCTTCGGGGCTACGAGCAGTACTTC,CSASLRGYEQYF
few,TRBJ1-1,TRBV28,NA,TGTGCCAGCAGCTCTTTAAGGGGCCGGAACACTGAAGCTTTCTTT,CASSSLRGRNTEAFF
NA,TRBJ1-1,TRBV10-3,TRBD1,TGTGCCATCAGACCCCCGGGACAGGGGGCTGAAGCTTTCTTT,CAIRPPGQGAEAFF